These 11 T cell receptor beta chains share one sample of origin, sequenced in a study of blood T cells in healthy people across ages. A sample-barcoded 5' primer and a J-beta primer mix were used in a second PCR of roughly 7 to 11 cycles. TCRdb passed the 5' RACE reads through MiXCR, listing each CDR3 protein once. Of around 1,700,000 distinct CDR3 sequences listed, roughly 27% were seen once; the top ten hold roughly 8%. Sequenced input: blood. All receptors derive from a woman aged 30 to 39 in good health.

This clonotype was counted a single time. J is TRBJ2-1 and V is TRBV4-1; D might be TRBD1 (5 bases). The J call may be faulty, since TRBJ2-7 better matches the DNA end. The CDR3 runs to 17 residues. Germline CDR1 MGHRA, CDR2 YSYEKL. CDR3 coding DNA: TGCGCCAGCAGCCAGGTTCCTCCAGGGAAAGGCTACAATGAGCAGTACTTC. It translates to CASSQVPPGKGYNEQYF.

This sequence joins TRBV20-1 and TRBJ1-5, with 7 bases aligning to TRBD1. The CDR3 extends over 13 amino acids. Germline assignment: CDR1 DFQATT and CDR2 SNEGSKA (reference sequence). V shed 6 bases, J shed 2 bases, and the junction held 4 bases outside the gene matches. The CDR3 DNA follows: TGCAGTGCCCACAGGGGAGGCAATCAGCCCCAGCATTTT. Encoded protein: CSAHRGGNQPQHF.

V and J are TRBV5-1 and TRBJ1-2, with D hard to call. The length of the CDR3 is 17 residues. With 3 bases removed from V and 1 base from J, the gap between germline ends came to 19 bases. The germline V gene has CDR1 SGHRS and CDR2 YFSETQ. CDR3: CASSSGLIITDNYGYTF. CDR3 in DNA: TGCGCCAGCAGCTCCGGACTTATCATCACGGATAACTATGGCTACACCTTC. The full variable domain, with the rest looked up from reference TRBV5-1 and TRBJ1-2, is KAGVTQTPRYLIKTRGQQVTLSCSPISGHRSVSWYQQTPGQGLQFLFEYFSETQRNKGNFPGRFSGRQFSNSRSEMNVSTLELGDSALYLCASSSGLIITDNYGYTFGSGTRLTVV.

In DNA form, the CDR3 reads TGCGCCAGCAGCTTGGTTGTAGCGGGAAGCTACAATGAGCAGTTCTTC. Amino acid sequence: CASSLVVAGSYNEQFF. V and J are TRBV5-1 and TRBJ2-1, with 8 bases that match TRBD2. The CDR3 is 16 amino acids. Trimming removed 0 bases from V and 3 bases from J; junction bases left unmatched: 5. Germline V gene data show CDR1 as SGHRS and CDR2 as YFSETQ.

A few counts support this clonotype. The chain links TRBV12-5 to TRBJ1-6; D ambiguous. Trimming removed 3 bases at V and 7 bases at J, with 7 bases between. This CDR3 spans 13 amino acids. CDR1 and CDR2 from the germline V gene are LGHNT and FRNRAP. This CDR3 reads CASGFEGNSPLHF. CDR3 bases: TGTGCTAGTGGTTTCGAGGGAAATTCACCCCTCCACTTT.

In the case of this clonotype: An end of the junction does not agree with germline; a read error may underlie this. This rearrangement joins TRBV7-9 to TRBJ2-7; tentatively, D is TRBD1 or TRBD2 (5 bases each). In germline, CDR1 is SEHNR, CDR2 FQNEAQ (reference sequence). This CDR3 has 14 amino acids. The CDR3, as DNA: TGTGCCAGCAGCTTAGGGCCGGGACCTTACGTGCAGTACTTC. Translation gives CASSLGPGPYVQYF.

This clonotype was counted at least ten times. The chain joins TRBV7-8 to TRBJ1-2; weak D call: TRBD1 (6 bases). This CDR3 comprises 14 residues. Germline assignment: CDR1 SGHVS and CDR2 FQNEAQ. V gave up 5 bases and J gave up 5 bases, with 15 bases separating them. The CDR3 nucleotides read TGTGCCAGCAGCCCTCTCAGGACAGCATATGGCTACACCTTC. Protein sequence: CASSPLRTAYGYTF.

The V call is TRBV4-3, the J call TRBJ1-1; D call uncertain. The germline gives CDR1 LGHNA, CDR2 YSLEER. The ends were cut back, 0 bases at V and 1 base at J, with 9 bases in the middle. The CDR3 contains 15 residues. CDR3 residues: CASSQDREWNTEAFF. For the CDR3, the DNA is TGCGCCAGCAGCCAAGATAGGGAGTGGAACACTGAAGCTTTCTTT.

The chain joins TRBV4-3 to TRBJ2-3, with TRBD1 matching over 11 bases. With V trimmed by 6 bases and J by 5 bases, 1 base remained unmatched. The V gene's germline CDR1 is LGHNA and CDR2 YSLEER. This CDR3 comprises 13 residues. CDR3 in DNA: TGCGCCAGCAGGGACAGGGGGCAAGATACGCAGTATTTT. Translating gives CASRDRGQDTQYF.

This clonotype has just a few counts. Its ends do not fully match the called genes, so a read error is possible. The chain links TRBV7-6 to TRBJ2-7, with D perhaps being TRBD1 or TRBD2 (5 bases each). The CDR3 has 15 residues. Germline CDR1 and CDR2: SGHVS and FNYEAQ. This CDR3 reads CANSLAGTRPYEQYF. The CDR3 DNA reads TGTGCCAACAGCTTAGCAGGGACCAGACCTTACGAGCAGTACTTC.

This clonotype has only a few counts. The J gene is TRBJ2-3, the V gene TRBV20-1; 9 bases align to TRBD2. CDR1 DFQATT and CDR2 SNEGSKA come from the germline V gene (reference sequence). J was trimmed by 6 bases and V by 6 bases; bases with no gene match: 13. The CDR3 is 15 residues long. The CDR3 DNA reads TGCAGTGCACCCAGTCTAGCGGGATGGCGGGATACGCAGTATTTT. It encodes CSAPSLAGWRDTQYF.